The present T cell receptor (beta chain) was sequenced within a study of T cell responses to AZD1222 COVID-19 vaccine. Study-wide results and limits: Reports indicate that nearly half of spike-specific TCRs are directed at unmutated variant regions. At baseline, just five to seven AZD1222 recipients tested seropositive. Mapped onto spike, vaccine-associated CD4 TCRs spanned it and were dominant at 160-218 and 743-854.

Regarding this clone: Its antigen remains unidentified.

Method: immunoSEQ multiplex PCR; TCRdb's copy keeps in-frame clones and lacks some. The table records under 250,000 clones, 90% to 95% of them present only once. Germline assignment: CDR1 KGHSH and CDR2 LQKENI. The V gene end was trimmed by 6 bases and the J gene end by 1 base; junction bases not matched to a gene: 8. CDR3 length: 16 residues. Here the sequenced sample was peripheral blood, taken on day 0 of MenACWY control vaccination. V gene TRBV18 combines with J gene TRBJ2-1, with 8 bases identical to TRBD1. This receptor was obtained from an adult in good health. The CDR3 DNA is TGTGCCAGCTCTGACCGGACAGGGAAATCCTACAATGAGCAGTTCTTC. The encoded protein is CASSDRTGKSYNEQFF.